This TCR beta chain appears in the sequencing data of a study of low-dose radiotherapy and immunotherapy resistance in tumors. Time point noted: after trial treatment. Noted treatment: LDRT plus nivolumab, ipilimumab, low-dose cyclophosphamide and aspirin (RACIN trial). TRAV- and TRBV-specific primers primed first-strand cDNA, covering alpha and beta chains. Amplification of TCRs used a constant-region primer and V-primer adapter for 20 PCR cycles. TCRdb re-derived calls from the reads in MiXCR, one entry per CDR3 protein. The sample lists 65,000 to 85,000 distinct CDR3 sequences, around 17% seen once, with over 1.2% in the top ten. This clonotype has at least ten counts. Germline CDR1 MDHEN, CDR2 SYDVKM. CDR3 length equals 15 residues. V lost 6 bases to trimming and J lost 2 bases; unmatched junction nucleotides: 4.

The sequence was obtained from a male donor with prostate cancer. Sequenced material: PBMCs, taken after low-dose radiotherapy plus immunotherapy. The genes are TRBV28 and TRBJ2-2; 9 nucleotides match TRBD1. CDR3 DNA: TGTGCCAGCAGGAGACAGGGGGTTAACACCGGGGAGCTGTTTTTT. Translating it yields CASRRQGVNTGELFF.